Included here is one TCR beta chain sequence, with context. The data derive from a study of blood T cell repertoires in COVID-19. Sequenced by immunoSEQ multiplex PCR; TCRdb stores in-frame clones only, minus some. This sample carries approximately 120,000 clones, approximately 74% of them seen once, and the ten largest clones take more than 5.5%. The clonotype was recovered from a man between 60 and 75 years old with acute or convalescent COVID-19. What was sequenced was peripheral blood.

CDR3 sequence (DNA): TGTGCCAGCAGTGGAACGGGACAGGGGAGGGACGAGCAGTACTTC. It encodes CASSGTGQGRDEQYF. The rearrangement links TRBV6-1 to TRBJ2-7; 10 positions agree with TRBD1. In germline, CDR1 is MNHNS, CDR2 SASEGT. The ends lost 4 bases at V and 5 bases at J; junction bases unmatched: 8. The CDR3 is 15 residues long.